This T cell receptor (beta chain) originates from a study of naive and memory T cell subsets (dated by TCRdb to the late 2010s). Background for the entire study: An open-source, UMI-based TCR alpha and beta sequencing pipeline was applied to sorted naive and memory peripheral blood T cell subsets. IgG serology results and the functional CMV T cell responses were in complete agreement. RNA was DNase-treated and reverse transcribed with TCR constant-region primers, mostly using SuperScript III. Paper-wide results and their limitations: In both CD4 and CD8 cells, the Gini index increased while Shannon and inverse Simpson diversity decreased from naive through CM, EM and EMRA. Naive repertoires, especially CD8, contained a few larger clonotypes, possibly memory cells re-expressing CD45RA. The abundance of TCRs followed a power law with an exponent that differed between naive and memory subsets yet stayed consistent across the three individuals. RNA-based TCR counts may be affected by expression changes linked to T cell activation and differentiation. Each clonotype was defined as a single alpha or beta chain sequence rather than as a paired alpha/beta receptor. Following error correction, more than 95% of naive TCR sequences occurred only once, which made naive abundance distributions much steeper than those of memory subsets. No ground truth was available to validate the repertoire findings for the naive and memory subsets.

From the second PCR step onward, the TCR alpha chain libraries and the TCR beta chain libraries were amplified separately. To determine each donor's CMV status, fresh PBMCs were stimulated overnight with CMV viral lysate, and IFNgamma production from CD4+ T cells was then assessed. CD4 T cells were positively selected using Miltenyi beads, after which CD8 T cells were positively selected from the CD4-negative fraction. Cells were stained for CD3, CD4, CD8, CD45RA, CD27 and a live/dead dye and were sorted on a BD Aria II into four subsets based on CD45RA and CD27. Three healthy volunteers provided blood, and the blood of each volunteer was split into CD4 and CD8 T cells and then into four differentiation subsets. Roughly 0.11 L of peripheral blood was collected from each donor, and PBMC were isolated by Ficoll-Paque PLUS density-gradient centrifugation. Sorted cells were lysed in RLT buffer, and RNA was extracted with a Qiagen RNeasy kit and stored at -80°C.

V is clipped by 5 bases and J by 5 bases, and the sequence between their germline boundaries is 9 bases long. The germline V gene (reference sequence) gives CDR1 as MNHNY and CDR2 as SVGAGI. Measured from the cysteine to the phenylalanine, the CDR3 is 12 residues long. Only the CDR3 portion is preserved as DNA: 36 bases, with reading frame beginning at the first base. This clonotype has only a few counts. Its antigen is not yet known. No quality values exist for individual bases; no much larger clone is one base distant. The library was built by means of UMI-ligation and nested PCR. The beta constant-region primer was an equimolar mix of two oligonucleotides covering both TRBC1 and TRBC2. Four rounds of PCR, combining the SP2 primer with nested alpha and beta constant-region primers, were used to amplify the ligated cDNA. A single-stranded oligonucleotide bearing the SP2 primer plus a 12-nucleotide UMI was ligated onto the 3' end of the cDNA by T4 RNA ligase 1. Incubation of the ligation reaction lasted roughly 18-24 hours at 16 degrees C. PCR2 was usually performed as a SYBR Green qPCR and halted at a preset threshold so that over-amplification would not occur. Every purification after the first one was done using Agencourt AMPure XP magnetic beads. Library quantification was done by Qubit, followed by a TapeStation check on which the main peak was expected at around 650 bp. The pooled libraries were sequenced on an Illumina MiSeq using v2 2x251 paired-end kits, which usually yielded 1-2 million reads per sample. Each sample's library went into the pool at about 4 nM, and about 4.5-8% PhiX was added to help with cluster recognition. From the authors' description of their analysis: Decombinator assigned V and J genes to Demultiplexor-processed FASTQ reads by tag matching, allowing a single base-pair mismatch. UMIs were used by Collapsinator to correct both sequencing errors and frequency errors arising from PCR heterogeneity. CDR3Translator translated TCRs and extracted CDR3s from the conserved cysteine to the FGXG phenylalanine, flagging non-productive sequences. Gini, Shannon entropy and inverse Simpson indices were calculated on repertoires that had been subsampled to equal numbers of UMI-defined TCRs. Within the linear range, a power law was fitted to clonotype abundance distributions using maximum likelihood. On one naive CD8 sample, the pipeline and MIGEC gave similar UMI counts, unique TCR numbers and clonal distributions. One analysis removed from the naive repertoire any naive TCRs that were also present in any memory subset from the same donor. Repertoires were searched for roughly 7,300 CMV-associated CDR3 sequences compiled from VDJdb and a published dataset. The public reads were quality trimmed at Q25 with fastp and then assembled into clones with MiXCR by TCRdb, keeping productive beta chains. Each entry merges the rows of one CDR3 protein and shows their most common DNA and genes. The V and J calls here are based on TCRdb, not the publication. For this sample the table gives 150,000 or so distinct CDR3 sequences, of which roughly 22% were detected only once. Of the sample, 0.11% is held by the ten largest clones.

The source of this sequence is a human donor in good health. The chain joins TRBV6-6 to TRBJ1-2, with TRBD1 as a weak D call on 5 bases. The specimen sequenced was naive CD4+ T cells from blood. According to the study, the label for this sample's cell subset or site signals: naive T cells, CD45RA high CD27+. The CDR3 is CASSPGLYGYTF. The nucleotides read TGTGCCAGCAGTCCGGGGCTTTATGGCTACACCTTC.